Below are 9 T cell receptor beta chains sequenced from a single sample in a study of PD-1 blockade in classical Hodgkin lymphoma (dated by TCRdb to between 2020 and 2021). Explained via the paper, the time point label denotes: cycle 2 day 1 (C2D1) of nivolumab. Every trial patient had relapsed after autologous stem cell transplantation, and cohorts A, B and C differed in prior brentuximab vedotin exposure. Library prep was done by the immunoSEQ multiplex PCR assay. This immuneACCESS table, as held by TCRdb, lists in-frame sequences with V and J called but not all clones. Of the missing ones, under half trace to an unresolved V gene in checked studies; the others have no known cause. Present in this sample are some 23,000 clones, around 80% of which were seen just once. Under 20% of the sample comes from the top ten. The sequenced sample was peripheral blood mononuclear cells (PBMCs), obtained before the second cycle of nivolumab. The receptors were gathered from a human donor with classical Hodgkin lymphoma.

This clone was found a few times. The chain links TRBV6-5 to TRBJ2-5, with D unresolved. Per germline, CDR1 MNHEY and CDR2 SVGAGI. Trimming cost V 2 bases and J 5 bases, with 3 bases left between them. This CDR3 has 11 amino acids. The CDR3 is CASSYGETQYF. DNA for the CDR3: TGTGCCAGCAGTTACGGGGAGACCCAGTACTTC.

J is TRBJ2-1 and V is TRBV6-1, with TRBD2 identical over 8 bases. The CDR3 is 14 amino acids. The V and J ends lost 7 bases and 2 bases, in that order; junction bases with no gene match: 4. The germline gives CDR1 MNHNS, CDR2 SASEGT. Here the CDR3 DNA reads TGTGCCAGCACCCGGGAGGGCACCTACAATGAGCAGTTCTTC. Encoded protein: CASTREGTYNEQFF.

The chain couples TRBV28 to TRBJ2-3; TRBD1 agrees at 8 bases. There are 15 residues in the CDR3. Germline assignment: CDR1 MDHEN and CDR2 SYDVKM. J gave up 2 bases and V 3 bases, and 4 bases lay outside the gene matches. CDR3 nucleotide sequence: TGTGCCAGCAGTTTTGGGCAGGGGGCCACAGATACGCAGTATTTT. Its translation: CASSFGQGATDTQYF.

The chain couples TRBV5-6 to TRBJ2-5; 14 bases are shared with TRBD2. V shed 4 bases and J 5 bases; nucleotides not matched to a gene: 16. The CDR3 contains 19 residues. CDR1 and CDR2 from the germline V gene are SGHDT and YYEEEE. The CDR3 spells CASSNAGLAGVVTWETQYF. In DNA form, the CDR3 reads TGTGCCAGCAGCAACGCGGGACTAGCGGGAGTCGTTACGTGGGAGACCCAGTACTTC.

The chain has TRBV6-6 and TRBJ1-2; 7 positions match TRBD1. Germline trimming cut 6 bases from V and 8 bases from J; bases unmatched to any gene: 18. The CDR3 has 16 amino acids. From germline, CDR1 is MNHNY and CDR2 SVGAGI (reference sequence). CDR3 amino acids: CASSQGDRPLGQGYTF. The CDR3 DNA reads TGTGCCAGCAGCCAAGGGGACAGACCCTTGGGCCAAGGCTACACCTTC.

The V gene is TRBV19, the J gene TRBJ1-6, with D possibly being TRBD1 (6 bases). The CDR3 has 18 residues. The germline CDR1 and CDR2 sequences are LNHDA and SQIVND (reference sequence). V lost 1 base and J 0 bases, leaving 13 bases between the germline ends. The CDR3 region is CASSIAGGGNSYNSPLHF. In DNA form, the CDR3 reads TGTGCCAGTAGTATAGCCGGAGGGGGGAACTCCTATAATTCACCCCTCCACTTT. Full variable domain (rest looked up from reference TRBV19 and TRBJ1-6): DGGITQSPKYLFRKEGQNVTLSCEQNLNHDAMYWYRQDPGQGLRLIYYSQIVNDFQKGDIAEGYSVSREKKESFPLTVTSAQKNPTAFYLCASSIAGGGNSYNSPLHFGNGTRLTVT.

The gene calls are TRBV5-6 and TRBJ2-7; D tentatively reads TRBD1 or TRBD2 (6 bases each). Deletions cut 2 bases from V and 2 bases from J, with 17 bases between. This CDR3 is 16 amino acids long. The germline V gene encodes CDR1 SGHDT and CDR2 YYEEEE. The CDR3 DNA reads as TGTGCCAGCAGCTTTGGAGGGGGAGTCAGCACCTACGAGCAGTACGTC. It specifies CASSFGGGVSTYEQYV.

The chain joins TRBV15 to TRBJ2-1, with D tentatively TRBD1 or TRBD2 (6 bases each). Between the trimmed V and J ends, which lost 1 base and 3 bases, there was a span of 19 bases. The CDR3 totals 18 residues. CDR1 and CDR2 (germline): LNHNV, YYDKDF (reference sequence). As DNA, the CDR3 is TGTGCCACCAGCAGAGGGGGGGCTTCCTCAAGGAACTACAATGAGCAGTTCTTC. Its translation is CATSRGGASSRNYNEQFF. The full variable domain, in which reference TRBV15 and TRBJ2-1 provide the parts outside the CDR3, is DAMVIQNPRYQVTQFGKPVTLSCSQTLNHNVMYWYQQKSSQAPKLLFHYYDKDFNNEADTPDNFQSRRPNTSFCFLDIRSPGLGDTAMYLCATSRGGASSRNYNEQFFGPGTRLTVL.

The rearrangement joins TRBV2 to TRBJ2-1; D not resolved. The CDR3 contains 16 residues. Per germline, CDR1 SNHLY and CDR2 FYNNEI. Trimming pared 2 bases from V and 0 bases from J, leaving 11 bases between. CDR3 nucleotides: TGTGCCAGCAGTGAATCTCTTTTAAGCTCCTACAATGAGCAGTTCTTC. This encodes CASSESLLSSYNEQFF.